This TCR beta chain is drawn from a study of T cells in Graves' hyperthyroidism and ophthalmopathy. On the study more broadly: The initial diagnosis was the point when peripheral blood was collected, ahead of any treatment.

Looked up from germline, CDR1 is SNHLY and CDR2 is FYNNEI. The CDR3 runs to 13 residues. With 6 bases removed from V and 1 base from J, the gap between germline ends came to 10 bases. Clinical symptoms, serum thyroxine, TRAb, thyroid ultrasound and orbital computed tomography informed diagnoses. Study results and limitations: The model foresaw ophthalmopathy a median around 6 months prior to onset. Blood shared most expanded thyroid clonotypes above 0.001.

Template material for amplifying TCR beta CDR3 regions consisted of RNA transcripts. HTBI primers were employed in a first-round RT-PCR of the TCR CDR3. TCRdb passed the multiplex PCR reads through MiXCR, listing each CDR3 protein once. The table shows 700,000 or so distinct CDR3 sequences, with 14% occurring only once. This clonotype was seen ten or more times. Its target is not known. Sequencing was performed on blood. This chain links TRBV2 with TRBJ2-7, with a weak D call TRBD1 (5 bases). The sequence was collected from a woman aged 45-59 years with Graves' ophthalmopathy. The CDR3, as DNA: TGTGCCAGCAGCGCGGACATATCCTACGAGCAGTACTTC. This encodes CASSADISYEQYF.